This T cell receptor beta chain was sequenced during a study of human T cells and chemical hapten exposure. At the level of the study: For the roughly 26-week duration of the study, patients were given weekly doses of diphenylcyclopropenone on the scalp.

The V gene's germline CDR1 is SGHTA and CDR2 FQGNSA. V shed 2 bases and J 1 base; nucleotides not matched to a gene: 8. The length of the CDR3 is 17 residues. This clonotype was seen more than once but under ten times. The antigen remains unidentified. TCRdb ran MiXCR on the RACE reads and lists one entry per CDR3 protein. The sample holds around 120,000 distinct CDR3 sequences, 12% seen once. Findings of the study overall: Expanded TCRs formed significantly more large CDR3 similarity clusters than controls.

Time point here: patch test 1, 2 weeks after DPC sensitization. Treatment in this sample: therapeutic diphenylcyclopropenone sensitization with weekly scalp DPC. Total RNA was isolated from whole blood that had not been fractionated. The receptor was isolated from a woman aged 45-65 years with alopecia areata. Some clones in this sample may be carry-over from other donors' samples. The chain has TRBV7-2 and TRBJ2-3; 8 bases align to TRBD2. Sequenced here: whole blood, sampled in connection with sensitization to the hapten diphenylcyclopropenone (DPC). This CDR3 reads CASSLRSTSGGTDTQYF. CDR3 nucleotide sequence: TGTGCCAGCAGCTTACGCTCCACTAGCGGCGGCACAGATACGCAGTATTTT.